The entry that follows covers one T cell receptor beta chain sequence. Its antigen is not identified. This CDR3 is built from 15 residues. Germline CDR1 reads KGHSH; CDR2 reads LQKENI. V gave up 0 bases and J gave up 7 bases; unmatched junction bases: 7. The data stem from a study of beta chain features in type 1 diabetes. The study reverse transcribed the entire isolated RNA, so it sequenced expressed TCRB transcripts. Generated by immunoSEQ multiplex PCR, the TCRdb table keeps only in-frame clones and is missing some. The table shows about 360,000 clones, with about 12% occurring only once. Notes on the study in general: Whether HLA type influences TCRB rearrangement remained unresolved here. When Type 1 diabetes patients were examined, their TCRB CDR3s proved moderately but significantly shorter in all four CD4+ subsets. The naive, central memory and Treg TCRB repertoires looked more alike in patients than they did in healthy donors.

This sequence originates from a woman aged 18-29 years with type 1 diabetes. This chain joins TRBV18 and TRBJ2-7, with 9 bases aligning to TRBD2. The sequenced sample consisted of naive CD4+ T cells from blood. CDR3 nucleotides: TGTGCCAGCTCACCACCGAGTGTTGCGGGGGGGGAGCAGTACTTC. As protein: CASSPPSVAGGEQYF.